The sequence of this T cell receptor (beta chain) was determined in a study of T cells in Graves' hyperthyroidism and ophthalmopathy (dated by TCRdb to 2018 to 2020). The study in broad terms: Peripheral blood samples were taken at the time of initial diagnosis, prior to any treatment. To identify TCR V-J signatures that set the groups apart, the researchers used a discovery cohort of about a hundred patients, made up of 40 to 45 with Graves' ophthalmopathy and some 56 with stable Graves' hyperthyroidism. Prospective prediction of ophthalmopathy was tested in an independent validation cohort of fewer than 20 hyperthyroidism patients and 17 patients who later progressed to ophthalmopathy. The roughly 90 discovery patients were divided at random into training and test sets in a 7:3 ratio. In several Graves' hyperthyroidism patients, the study also compared T-cell repertoires from thyroid tissue with T-cell repertoires from blood. After sampling, hyperthyroidism patients received methimazole starting at 30 mg daily, and ophthalmopathy patients received high-dose intravenous methylprednisolone. The paper describes TCR Vbeta CDR3 sequencing of 140 or so peripheral blood samples, made up of 43 ophthalmopathy patients, roughly 80 hyperthyroidism patients and 17 progressor patients.

The germline ends are 14 bases apart after V is trimmed by 3 bases and J by 5 bases. The cysteine opens and the phenylalanine closes a CDR3 of 14 amino acids. The kept DNA is CDR3 alone, 42 bases in frame from the first base. CDR1 and CDR2 are read off the germline V gene as SGHTA and FQGNSA. The TCR beta CDR3 regions were amplified from the RNA transcripts. For the first round of RT-PCR on the TCR CDR3, the HTBI primer set was used together with the Qiagen OneStep RT-PCR kit. Libraries were constructed in a second round of multiplex PCR, after which size selection and purification were performed. The libraries were sequenced on an Illumina HiSeq2000 using paired-end 100 bp reads. The study's processing was this. SOAPnuke was used to process the raw data, throwing out any read that contained adapters or uncalled bases, had a mean Phred below 15, or lacked an exact constant-primer or identifier match. High-quality paired reads were merged using COPE v1.2.5, and each unique nucleotide sequence was defined as a clonotype. MiTCR v1.1 was used to align clonotypes to the IMGT TRBV, TRBD and TRBJ reference segments. Analysis was restricted to V-J combinations with a frequency above 0.0001, which covered approximately 99% of repertoires. A TCS score was defined as the ratio between F50 (clonal expansion) and ExV (chaos), using BLOSUM62-based TCRdist between CDR3 peptides within each V-J. Welch's t-statistics and random forest reduced around 520 V-J features to some 14, which were used in a naive Bayes classifier (R e1071). The similarity between thyroid and blood repertoires was quantified using the Morisita-Horn index. TCRdb passed the public sequencing reads through fastp at Q25 and MiXCR, retaining productive beta sequences. Entries that share a CDR3 protein sequence are merged under the most common genes and DNA. Here the V and J calls rest on TCRdb's processing, not on the authors' analysis. This sample lists 800,000 or so distinct CDR3 sequences; 38% were detected once. Approximately 10% of the sample belongs to the ten largest clones.

About this clonotype: Its antigen is not yet known. No base quality information exists; no much larger clone differs at one position.

Stable Graves' hyperthyroidism was defined as no progression to ophthalmopathy during 18 months of follow-up. Hyperthyroidism patients were newly diagnosed, with disease duration under 2 months, and aged 18 to 65 years. Any patient with an uncontrolled infection, another autoimmune disease, pregnancy or lactation was excluded. Diagnoses were established on the basis of clinical symptoms, serum thyroxine and TRAb, thyroid ultrasound, and orbital computed tomography. PBMCs were separated from approximately 9.9 ml of fresh peripheral blood using Ficoll-Paque density gradient centrifugation. Total RNA was extracted with Trizol reagent, and quality was checked on an Agilent 2100 Bioanalyzer. Results and caveats for the whole study, not just this receptor: In cross-validation, a model built on a 13 V-J signature told ophthalmopathy apart from stable hyperthyroidism with under 90% sensitivity and approximately 84% specificity, and in testing the same model reached 80%/75%. During validation, the model predicted progression to ophthalmopathy a median of approximately 7 months ahead of onset, with around 71% sensitivity and 72% to 85% specificity. Most expanded thyroid clonotypes (frequency above 0.001) were also detected in blood, a finding suggesting that blood repertoires may reflect thyroid immune responses. Sample size was not statistically predetermined, and investigators were not blinded to group allocation.

The clonotype was recovered from a man between 18 and 35 years old with Graves' hyperthyroidism. The sequencing sample was made of blood. Recombination joined TRBV7-2 with TRBJ2-7; the D region possibly corresponds to TRBD1 (6 bases align). The DNA is TGTGCCAGCAGCTTTAAAGCAGGGGCCCACGAGCAGTACTTC. It codes for CASSFKAGAHEQYF.